The clone carrying this T cell receptor (beta chain) has at least ten counts. TCR beta cDNA was prepared out of 500 ng total RNA by means of a constant-region primer. What produced the TCR beta libraries was three nested multiplex PCR rounds using slightly modified ARM-PCR. The first two PCR rounds, around 10 cycles each, used TRBV1-TRBV30 forward primers and a C-beta reverse primer. One entry per CDR3 protein results from TCRdb running MiXCR on the multiplex PCR reads. In the table there are roughly 200,000 distinct CDR3 sequences, about 82% of which are singletons. The CDR3 consists of 15 residues. V lost 4 bases, J lost 7 bases, and 21 bases lay in between. Germline V CDR1 and CDR2: SGHRS, YFSETQ. These data originate in a study of tumor-infiltrating lymphocytes in primary liver carcinoma. Unsorted bulk tissue (about 20-30 mg) underwent RNA and DNA co-extraction. Surgical resection served as treatment for the primary liver carcinoma of these patients. For each tumor, five separate regions were sampled. Each tumor specimen held more than 85% viable tumor cells.

The sample consisted of tumor tissue from primary liver carcinoma. The J gene is TRBJ2-7, the V gene TRBV5-1; D gene uncertain. The receptor's source is a middle-aged man with primary liver carcinoma and hepatitis B virus infection. CDR3 in DNA: TGCGCCAGCAGCCGGACCCTAGACCAAACCGGGGAGCAGTACTTC. Residues: CASSRTLDQTGEQYF.